Below, 23 T cell receptor beta chains from the same sample are listed, as sequenced in a study of blood T cell repertoires in COVID-19. Sequencing used immunoSEQ multiplex PCR; TCRdb keeps in-frame clones, though not all of them. The table shows roughly 350,000 clones, with 92% occurring only once. Source material: PBMCs or T cells enriched from blood (not recorded which). All receptors derive from a young woman who had recovered from COVID-19.

This clone has a single count. The genes are TRBV28 and TRBJ1-1, with TRBD1 matching 9 bases. Germline V gene lookup returns CDR1 MDHEN and CDR2 SYDVKM. This CDR3 has 15 residues. With V trimmed by 5 bases and J by 5 bases, 9 bases remained unmatched. The CDR3 region is CASSQRTGEGTEAFF. For the CDR3, the DNA is TGTGCCAGCAGTCAACGGACAGGGGAAGGGACTGAAGCTTTCTTT.

The gene calls are TRBV5-1 and TRBJ1-3; D is ambiguous. The germline V and J ends were trimmed by 6 bases and 0 bases, with 10 bases remaining between them. The CDR3 is made up of 14 amino acids. The germline gives CDR1 SGHRS, CDR2 YFSETQ. CDR3 coding DNA: TGCGCCAGCAACGACGGGAGCTCTGGAAACACCATATATTTT. This gives the protein CASNDGSSGNTIYF.

The chain couples TRBV11-2 to TRBJ2-6, with 9 positions matching TRBD1. V dropped 6 bases and J dropped 0; count of bases not matched to a gene: 6. CDR1 and CDR2 from the germline V gene are SGHAT and FQNNGV. CDR3 size: 17 residues. CDR3 in amino acids: CASRPGQGHSGANVLTF. The CDR3 DNA reads as TGTGCCAGCAGACCGGGACAGGGCCACTCTGGGGCCAACGTCCTGACTTTC.

The V and J genes are TRBV7-2 and TRBJ2-5; 11 bases fit TRBD2. The CDR3 length is 15 residues. V dropped 3 bases and J dropped 5; count of bases not matched to a gene: 5. Germline CDR1 reads SGHTA; CDR2 reads FQGNSA. This CDR3 reads CASSFVAGGWETQYF. CDR3 nucleotide sequence: TGTGCCAGCAGCTTTGTAGCGGGGGGGTGGGAGACCCAGTACTTC.

V usage is TRBV4-1 and J usage is TRBJ2-3; D might be TRBD1 (5 bases). There are 15 residues in the CDR3. Trimming left V 0 bases short and J 0 bases short, with 7 bases between. Germline CDR1 is MGHRA and CDR2 is YSYEKL. In nucleotides, the CDR3 is TGCGCCAGCAGCCAAGATCAGGGTAGCACAGATACGCAGTATTTT. It encodes CASSQDQGSTDTQYF.

The DNA for the CDR3 is TGTGCCACCAGTGATTCCGGGAGGGGAATTTATGAGCAGTTCTTC. The encoded protein is CATSDSGRGIYEQFF. The V and J genes are TRBV24-1 and TRBJ2-1; the match to TRBD2 covers 8 bases. Germline V gene sequence: CDR1 KGHDR, CDR2 SFDVKD. CDR3 size: 15 residues. V shed 2 bases and J 8 bases; nucleotides not matched to a gene: 7.

This chain connects TRBV24-1 to TRBJ2-1, with 10 bases that match TRBD2. The CDR3 sequence is 14 residues long. The germline CDR1 and CDR2 sequences are KGHDR and SFDVKD. Losses at the gene ends were 8 bases for V and 10 bases for J; bases not matched to a gene: 10. The CDR3 here is CATMDVAGGWEQFF. The CDR3 coding sequence is TGTGCCACCATGGACGTAGCGGGAGGTTGGGAGCAGTTCTTC.

The chain has TRBV4-1 and TRBJ1-1; perhaps TRBD1 as D (5 bases). In germline, CDR1 is MGHRA, CDR2 YSYEKL. Trimming removed 3 bases at V and 8 bases at J, with 28 bases between. The CDR3 totals 18 residues. CDR3 DNA: TGCGCCAGCAGCCAGGGGCCTCCTGTTGGTACTCACACTTGGGAAGCTTTCTTT. Protein product: CASSQGPPVGTHTWEAFF.

The chain links TRBV3-1 (or the pseudogene TRBV3-2) to TRBJ2-5; 9 bases agree with TRBD2. The germline V gene has CDR1 LGHDT and CDR2 YNNKEL (reference sequence). With V trimmed by 4 bases and J by 4 bases, 10 bases remained unmatched. CDR3 length equals 16 residues. Here the CDR3 reads CASSPGLAGGGETQYF. CDR3 bases: TGTGCCAGCAGCCCGGGACTAGCCGGAGGGGGAGAGACCCAGTACTTC.

This clone is a singleton in its sample. The chain has TRBV7-2 and TRBJ2-7; 8 nucleotides line up with TRBD1. The CDR3 loop spans 14 amino acids. From germline, CDR1 is SGHTA and CDR2 FQGNSA. V lost 2 bases, J lost 4 bases, and 4 bases stayed unmatched. The CDR3 region has the DNA TGTGCCAGCAGCTTATCCAGGGGGCGGTACGAGCAGTACTTC. Amino acids: CASSLSRGRYEQYF.

CDR3 bases: TGTGCCAGCAGCCCTATCTTGAGCACCAAGCCCGAAGAGACCCAGTACTTC. Encoded protein: CASSPILSTKPEETQYF. This rearrangement joins TRBV6-2 or TRBV6-3 to TRBJ2-5; D ambiguous. CDR1 is MNHEY, CDR2 SVGEGT, per germline. Trimming pared 6 bases from V and 3 bases from J, leaving 23 bases between. The CDR3 totals 17 residues.

J is TRBJ1-2 and V is TRBV28, with TRBD1 identical over 7 bases. CDR3 length: 12 amino acids. V was pared by 2 bases and J by 6 bases, with 0 bases of the junction left unmatched. The V gene's germline CDR1 is MDHEN and CDR2 SYDVKM. As DNA, the CDR3 is TGTGCCAGCAGTTTACAGGGGGATGGCTACACCTTC. Translating gives CASSLQGDGYTF.

This chain joins TRBV28 and TRBJ1-1; D call uncertain. Per germline, CDR1 MDHEN and CDR2 SYDVKM. Trimming took 2 bases from V and 0 from J, leaving 13 bases between them. The CDR3 has 16 residues. This chain's CDR3 is CASSLMGTAMNTEAFF. The CDR3 region has the DNA TGTGCCAGCAGTTTAATGGGTACAGCAATGAACACTGAAGCTTTCTTT. The full variable domain, with the rest looked up from reference TRBV28 and TRBJ1-1, is DVKVTQSSRYLVKRTGEKVFLECVQDMDHENMFWYRQDPGLGLRLIYFSYDVKMKEKGDIPEGYSVSREKKERFSLILESASTNQTSMYLCASSLMGTAMNTEAFFGQGTRLTVV.

As for this clone: Additional DNA sequences in this sample encode the identical CDR3. The V gene is TRBV7-9, the J gene TRBJ1-4; the D gene is possibly TRBD1 (5 bases). The CDR3 covers 15 residues. Per the germline V gene, CDR1 is SEHNR and CDR2 is FQNEAQ (reference sequence). V lost 3 bases and J lost 0, with 8 bases in between. As DNA, the CDR3 is TGTGCCAGCAGCTTGCAGGGTGCAACTAATGAAAAACTGTTTTTT. Its protein is CASSLQGATNEKLFF.

This chain links TRBV2 with TRBJ2-1; TRBD2 agrees at 11 bases. Germline V lookup: CDR1 SNHLY, CDR2 FYNNEI. This CDR3 region has 18 residues. The J segment lost 6 bases and the V segment lost 4 bases, leaving 14 bases of the junction unmatched. This chain's CDR3 is CASSGQGRRLAGINEQFF. Here the CDR3 DNA reads TGTGCCAGCAGTGGTCAGGGGAGGCGACTAGCGGGGATCAATGAGCAGTTCTTC.

This chain uses TRBV5-5 with TRBJ1-1; no reliable D call. V dropped 2 bases and J dropped 1 base, with 6 bases sitting between them. CDR1 and CDR2 from the germline V gene are SGHKS and YYEKEE (reference sequence). The CDR3 has 13 residues. Written as DNA, the CDR3 is TGTGCCAGCAGCTTAATAGAGAACACTGAAGCTTTCTTT. Its translation is CASSLIENTEAFF.

A note on this clone: One junction end disagrees with the germline gene, perhaps due to a read error. The gene calls are TRBV7-2 and TRBJ2-1, with D perhaps TRBD2 (5 bases). Germline CDR1 SGHTA, CDR2 FQGNSA. The CDR3 is 13 residues long. The CDR3 loop is CASSLDYEASRIF. CDR3 bases: TGTGCCAGCAGCTTAGATTATGAGGCTAGCCGAATCTTC. The full variable domain, its missing parts supplied by reference TRBV7-2 and TRBJ2-1, is GAGVSQSPSNKVTEKGKDVELRCDPISGHTALYWYRQSLGQGLEFLIYFQGNSAPDKSGLPSDRFSAERTGGSVSTLTIQRTQQEDSAVYLCASSLDYEASRIFGPGTRLTVL.

This clone was counted once. V is TRBV4-1 and J is TRBJ2-5; D may be TRBD2 (6 bases). The V and J ends lost 3 bases and 1 base respectively, with 12 bases between them. CDR1 is MGHRA and CDR2 is YSYEKL in the germline V gene. The length of the CDR3 is 15 residues. The CDR3 sequence: CASSQSRLGQETQYF. The CDR3 nucleotides are TGCGCCAGCAGCCAGTCAAGACTAGGCCAAGAGACCCAGTACTTC.

This rearrangement joins TRBV4-2 to TRBJ1-2, with 7 positions matching TRBD1. The CDR3 extends over 15 amino acids. The V segment lost 2 bases and the J segment 5 bases; nucleotides outside the gene matches: 8. Germline V gene lookup returns CDR1 LGHNA and CDR2 YNFKEQ. This chain's CDR3 is CASSQTHRGLYGYTF. CDR3 DNA sequence: TGTGCCAGCAGCCAAACCCACAGGGGATTGTATGGCTACACCTTC.

This clone was seen only once. This chain joins TRBV6-2 or TRBV6-3 and TRBJ2-5, with TRBD2 matching 9 bases. The germline V gene has CDR1 MNHEY and CDR2 SVGEGT. CDR3 size: 16 residues. Trimming removed 5 bases from V and 5 bases from J; junction bases left unmatched: 12. CDR3 protein: CASSPLLAGGPETQYF. As DNA, the CDR3 is TGTGCCAGCAGTCCCCTGCTGGCGGGAGGGCCGGAGACCCAGTACTTC.

CDR3 sequence reads: CASSFRGVKTYEQYF. The CDR3 bases are TGTGCCAGCAGTTTTCGCGGAGTGAAGACTTACGAGCAGTACTTC. V gene TRBV28 combines with J gene TRBJ2-7; D unresolved. Germline V gene sequence: CDR1 MDHEN, CDR2 SYDVKM. This CDR3 is 15 amino acids long. V was clipped by 3 bases and J by 4 bases, with 16 bases between them.

This sequence joins TRBV7-6 and TRBJ1-5; D may be TRBD1 (5 bases). In germline, CDR1 is SGHVS, CDR2 FNYEAQ. The V gene lost 2 bases and the J gene lost 5 bases, with 7 bases spanning the gap. The CDR3 sequence is 13 residues long. The CDR3 coding sequence is TGTGCCAGCAGCTTACGGGGGGATCAGCCCCAGCATTTT. This codes for CASSLRGDQPQHF.

The sample holds one count of this clone. The chain links TRBV28 to TRBJ1-1, with 9 bases aligning to TRBD1. With 6 bases clipped from V and 1 base from J, the junction kept 12 bases outside the gene matches. Per the germline V gene, CDR1 is MDHEN and CDR2 is SYDVKM. The CDR3 sequence is 17 residues long. The CDR3: CASSPPGQGQWNTEAFF. In DNA form, the CDR3 reads TGTGCCAGCAGCCCTCCCGGACAGGGGCAGTGGAACACTGAAGCTTTCTTT.